This T cell receptor (beta chain) was recorded in a study of spatial heterogeneity in lung cancer. Points on this clonotype: Antigen: not known.

TCRdb re-analysed the 5' RACE reads in MiXCR, keeping a single row per CDR3 protein. The table shows around 12,000 distinct CDR3 sequences, with around 6% occurring only once. Study outcomes and limitations: In tumors, expanded intratumoral alpha and beta TCR counts tracked mutation counts.

Stated time point: sample taken at primary tumor resection. Whole RNA was taken from tumor, nontumor lung or frozen PBMC; it was then sequenced unsorted. This receptor was obtained from a female donor with early-stage non-small cell lung cancer. Sequencing used lung tumor tissue, obtained at surgery.

CDR3 in amino acids: CASSKVGVSTGANVLTF. The CDR3, as DNA: TGTGCCAGCAGCAAAGTAGGGGTATCGACTGGGGCCAACGTCCTGACTTTC. The V call is TRBV21-1, the J call TRBJ2-6; the table gives TRBD1 as D, unverified against the DNA. TRBV21-1 is a listed pseudogene. The CDR3 covers 17 residues.